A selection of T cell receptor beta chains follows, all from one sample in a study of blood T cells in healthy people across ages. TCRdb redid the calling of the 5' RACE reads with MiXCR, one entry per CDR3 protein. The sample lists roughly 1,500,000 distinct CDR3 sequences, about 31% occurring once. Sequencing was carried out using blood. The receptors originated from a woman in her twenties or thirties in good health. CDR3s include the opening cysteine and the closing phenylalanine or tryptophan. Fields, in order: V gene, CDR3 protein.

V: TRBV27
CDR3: CATREGRLNTEAFF

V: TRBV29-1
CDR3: CSAGDTVNTEAFF

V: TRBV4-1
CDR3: CASSQGRDGNKETQYF

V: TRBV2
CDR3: CASNRGPLRNQPQHF

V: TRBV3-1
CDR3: CAGSQSGYEQYF

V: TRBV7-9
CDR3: CASSPPLGGRSSEQFF

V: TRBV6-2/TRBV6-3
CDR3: CASAGGYNEQFF

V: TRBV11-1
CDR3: CASSSLTGEQFF

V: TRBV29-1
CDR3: CSVGRSTVLDNEQFF

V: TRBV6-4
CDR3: CASSSDRGGKNIQYF

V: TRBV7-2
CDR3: CASSLGGGGESIQYF

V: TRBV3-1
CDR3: CARSGTVVAPTYEQYF

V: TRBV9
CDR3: CASSVGGLAGGLGELFF

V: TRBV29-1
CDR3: CSVEGGTSGYITDTQYF

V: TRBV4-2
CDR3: CASSQERGGEAFF

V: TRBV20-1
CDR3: CRAKQGANEKLFF

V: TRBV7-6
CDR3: CASSLAGGVSSEKQETQYF

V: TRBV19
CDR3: CASSIRPTNYGYTF

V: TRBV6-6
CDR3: CASSYPGTAPMNTEAFF

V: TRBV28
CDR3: CASSPRGWYQETQYF

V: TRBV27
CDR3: CASSFGRRYEQYF

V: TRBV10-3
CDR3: CAISNRDGEPQHF

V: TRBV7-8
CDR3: CASSSNIGYNEQFF

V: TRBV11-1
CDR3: CASSPAGLAGSYNEQFF

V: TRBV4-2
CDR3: CASSQVLAEPNEQFF

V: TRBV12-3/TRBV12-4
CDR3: CASSLRGNTEAFF

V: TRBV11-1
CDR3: CASSSELYEQYF

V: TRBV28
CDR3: CASSPGPVVYGYTF

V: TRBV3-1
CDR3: CASSPRVGGNEQFF

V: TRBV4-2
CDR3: CASSQEAAQSSYNEQFF

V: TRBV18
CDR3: CASSPTSGVGNEQFF

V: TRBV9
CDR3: CASSPPAGENYGYTF

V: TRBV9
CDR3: CASSAGTSGYEQYF

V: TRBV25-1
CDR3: CASSVSGLAVTDTQYF

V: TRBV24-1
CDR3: CATSVMELAGGETQYF

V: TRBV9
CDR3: CASSGGTAFYEQYF

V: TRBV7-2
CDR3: CASRASALTGELFF

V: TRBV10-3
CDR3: CAISLDSSGGALNTQYF

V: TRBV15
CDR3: CATSRGGSDNEQFF

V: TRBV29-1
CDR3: CSVGGRLSNQPQHF

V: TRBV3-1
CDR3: CASSQRAGQETQYF

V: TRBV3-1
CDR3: CASSQGPGSRGYEQYF

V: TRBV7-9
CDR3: CASSSLDEQYF

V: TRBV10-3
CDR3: CAITETPGGEQYF

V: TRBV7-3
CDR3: CASSGEGASYEQYF

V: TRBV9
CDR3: CASSAQGSSGNTIYF

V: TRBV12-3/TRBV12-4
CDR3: CASSLLPDTYNEQFF

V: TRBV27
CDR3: CASSLSLLGTGYTGELFF

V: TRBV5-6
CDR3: CASSLGAGQYQETQYF

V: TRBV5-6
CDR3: CASSLRDRPNCGHTF

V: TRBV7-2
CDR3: CASSRNLEGEAFF

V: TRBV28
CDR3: CASSSRQGGTETQYF

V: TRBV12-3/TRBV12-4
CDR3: CASSLGGFGHEQYF

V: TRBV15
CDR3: CATSRATGVRNQPQHF